The 4 T cell receptor beta chains below all came from one sample that was sequenced in a study of T cells in Graves' hyperthyroidism and ophthalmopathy. TCR beta CDR3 regions were amplified from RNA transcripts. When the TCR CDR3 underwent first-round RT-PCR, the HTBI primer set was used. Each CDR3 protein gets one entry after TCRdb re-called the multiplex PCR reads with MiXCR. Of fewer than 750,000 distinct CDR3 sequences in the sample, around 15% are singletons; the top ten hold 4.3%. Sequenced material: blood. The receptor source for this set is a woman aged 40 to 50 with Graves' ophthalmopathy.

This clonotype appeared many times. V is TRBV4-1 and J is TRBJ1-5, with a tentative D call TRBD1 (5 bases). Per the germline V gene, CDR1 is MGHRA and CDR2 is YSYEKL. V was pared by 4 bases and J by 2 bases, with 15 bases between. The CDR3 covers 16 residues. The CDR3 is CASSRGHGDGNQPQHF. Written as DNA, the CDR3 is TGCGCCAGCAGCCGCGGACACGGGGATGGCAATCAGCCCCAGCATTTT.

This clonotype has a count of ten or more. The rearrangement uses TRBV11-2 and TRBJ2-7; either TRBD1 or TRBD2 may supply D (5 bases each). This CDR3 region has 16 residues. Germline CDR1 reads SGHAT; CDR2 reads FQNNGV. The ends were cut back, 7 bases at V and 1 base at J, with 20 bases in the middle. The CDR3 here is CASTDSGGQRSYEQYF. Written as DNA, the CDR3 is TGTGCCAGCACGGACTCAGGAGGACAAAGATCCTACGAGCAGTACTTC.

The rearrangement joins TRBV18 to TRBJ2-7; TRBD2 aligns across 9 bases. Per germline, CDR1 KGHSH and CDR2 LQKENI. This CDR3 has 15 residues. V shed 2 bases and J 5 bases; nucleotides not matched to a gene: 7. The CDR3 DNA sequence: TGTGCCAGCTCACCAGTAGCGGCGGGAGGGAACGAGCAGTACTTC. This codes for CASSPVAAGGNEQYF.

In its sample, this clonotype was seen a few times. The chain recombines TRBV12-3 or TRBV12-4 with TRBJ1-1; 10 bases are a match to TRBD1. J gave up 6 bases and V 7 bases, and 5 bases lay outside the gene matches. This CDR3 is 13 amino acids long. CDR3 nucleotides: TGTGCCAGCATTCCGGGACAGGGGTCTGAAGCTTTCTTT. Its translation: CASIPGQGSEAFF.